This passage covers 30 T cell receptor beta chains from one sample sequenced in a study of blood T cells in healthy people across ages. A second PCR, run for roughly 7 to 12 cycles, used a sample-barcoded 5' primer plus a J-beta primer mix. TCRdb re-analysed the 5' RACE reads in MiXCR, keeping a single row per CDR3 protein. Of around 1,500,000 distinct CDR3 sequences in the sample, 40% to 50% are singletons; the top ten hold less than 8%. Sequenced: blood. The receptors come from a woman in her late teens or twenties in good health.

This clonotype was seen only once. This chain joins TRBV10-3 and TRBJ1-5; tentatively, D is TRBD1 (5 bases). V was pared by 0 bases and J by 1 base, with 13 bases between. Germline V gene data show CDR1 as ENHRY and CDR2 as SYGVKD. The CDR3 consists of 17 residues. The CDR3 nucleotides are TGTGCCATCAGTGAGTCGGGGGGTCGAAGAAGCAATCAGCCCCAGCATTTT. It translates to CAISESGGRRSNQPQHF.

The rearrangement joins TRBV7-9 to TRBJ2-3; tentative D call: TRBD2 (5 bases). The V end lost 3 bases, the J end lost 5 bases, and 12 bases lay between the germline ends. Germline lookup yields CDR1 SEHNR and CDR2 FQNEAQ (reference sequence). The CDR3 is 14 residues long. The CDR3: CASSFGVPRDTQYF. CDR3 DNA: TGTGCCAGCAGCTTCGGGGTTCCCCGAGATACGCAGTATTTT.

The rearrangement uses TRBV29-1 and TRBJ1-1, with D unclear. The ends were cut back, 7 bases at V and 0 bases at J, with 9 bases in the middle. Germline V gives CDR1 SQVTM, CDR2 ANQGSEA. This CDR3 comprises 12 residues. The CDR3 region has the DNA TGCAGCGCTTGGCTGCTGAACACTGAAGCTTTCTTT. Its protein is CSAWLLNTEAFF.

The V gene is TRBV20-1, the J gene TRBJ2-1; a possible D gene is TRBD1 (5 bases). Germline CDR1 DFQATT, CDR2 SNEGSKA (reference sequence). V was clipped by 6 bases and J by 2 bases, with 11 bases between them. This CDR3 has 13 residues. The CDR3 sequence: CSADRGAYNEQFF. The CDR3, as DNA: TGCAGTGCCGACAGAGGCGCCTACAATGAGCAGTTCTTC.

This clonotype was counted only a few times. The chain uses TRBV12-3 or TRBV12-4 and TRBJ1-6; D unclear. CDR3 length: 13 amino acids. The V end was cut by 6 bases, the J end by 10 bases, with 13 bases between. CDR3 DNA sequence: TGTGCCAGCAGAGGGTTCTGGGAATCACCCCTCCACTTT. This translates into CASRGFWESPLHF.

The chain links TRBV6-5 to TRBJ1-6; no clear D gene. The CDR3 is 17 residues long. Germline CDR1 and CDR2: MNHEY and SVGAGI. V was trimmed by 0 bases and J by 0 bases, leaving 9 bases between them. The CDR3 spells CASSYSFVSSYNSPLHF. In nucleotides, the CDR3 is TGTGCCAGCAGTTACTCGTTTGTAAGCTCCTATAATTCACCCCTCCACTTT.

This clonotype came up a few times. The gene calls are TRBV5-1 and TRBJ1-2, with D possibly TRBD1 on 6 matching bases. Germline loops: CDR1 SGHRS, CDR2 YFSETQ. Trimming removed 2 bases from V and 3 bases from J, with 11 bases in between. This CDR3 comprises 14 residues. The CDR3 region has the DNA TGCGCCAGCAGCTTACAGACAGGAGACTATGGCTACACCTTC. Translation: CASSLQTGDYGYTF.

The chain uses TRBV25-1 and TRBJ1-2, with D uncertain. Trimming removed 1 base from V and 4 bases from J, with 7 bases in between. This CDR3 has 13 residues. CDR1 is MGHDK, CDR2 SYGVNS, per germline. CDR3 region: CASSESSVYGYTF. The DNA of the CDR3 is TGTGCCAGCAGTGAATCTTCGGTCTATGGCTACACCTTC.

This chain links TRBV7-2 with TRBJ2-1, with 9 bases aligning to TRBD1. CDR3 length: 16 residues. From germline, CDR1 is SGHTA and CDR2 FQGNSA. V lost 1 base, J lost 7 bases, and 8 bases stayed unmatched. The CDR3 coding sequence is TGTGCCAGCAGCTTAGGCGGGACAGGGACGTGGAATGAGCAGTTCTTC. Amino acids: CASSLGGTGTWNEQFF.

The CDR3 sequence: CATTMTRGNGYTF. The CDR3 bases are TGTGCCACCACCATGACCAGGGGTAATGGCTACACCTTC. This rearrangement joins TRBV28 to TRBJ1-2; D might be TRBD1 (6 bases). This CDR3 is 13 amino acids long. V was clipped by 10 bases and J by 6 bases, with 18 bases between them. Germline CDR1 is MDHEN and CDR2 is SYDVKM.

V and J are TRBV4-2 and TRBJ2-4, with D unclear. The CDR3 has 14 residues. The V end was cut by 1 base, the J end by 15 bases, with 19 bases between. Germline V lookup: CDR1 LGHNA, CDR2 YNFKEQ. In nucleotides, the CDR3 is TGTGCCAGCAGCCAAGCCGGAACCAGCTCGGAACCGTACTTC. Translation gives CASSQAGTSSEPYF.

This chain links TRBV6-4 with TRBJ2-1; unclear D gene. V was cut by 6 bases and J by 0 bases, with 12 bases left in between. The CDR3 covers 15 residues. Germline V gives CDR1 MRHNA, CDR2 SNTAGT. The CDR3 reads CASRESISSYNEQFF. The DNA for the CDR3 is TGTGCCAGCAGAGAGTCGATCAGCTCCTACAATGAGCAGTTCTTC.

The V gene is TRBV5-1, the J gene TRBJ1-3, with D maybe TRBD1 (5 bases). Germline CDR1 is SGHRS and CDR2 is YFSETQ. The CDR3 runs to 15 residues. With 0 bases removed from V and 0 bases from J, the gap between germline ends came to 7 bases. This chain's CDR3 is CASSLEGSSGNTIYF. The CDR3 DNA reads TGCGCCAGCAGCTTGGAGGGGAGCTCTGGAAACACCATATATTTT.

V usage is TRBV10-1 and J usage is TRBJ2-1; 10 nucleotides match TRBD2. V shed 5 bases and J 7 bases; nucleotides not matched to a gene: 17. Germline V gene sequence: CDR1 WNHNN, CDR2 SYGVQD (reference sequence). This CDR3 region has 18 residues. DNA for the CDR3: TGCGCCAGCAGTCCCCTTAGGGCTAGCGGGAGAAATGGGAATGAGCAGTTCTTC. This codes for CASSPLRASGRNGNEQFF.

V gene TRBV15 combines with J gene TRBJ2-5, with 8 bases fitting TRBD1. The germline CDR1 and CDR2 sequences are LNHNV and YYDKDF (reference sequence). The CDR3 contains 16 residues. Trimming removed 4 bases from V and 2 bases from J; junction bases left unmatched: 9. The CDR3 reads CATSIIRTGSQETQYF. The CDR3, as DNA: TGTGCCACCAGCATCATACGGACAGGGTCGCAAGAGACCCAGTACTTC.

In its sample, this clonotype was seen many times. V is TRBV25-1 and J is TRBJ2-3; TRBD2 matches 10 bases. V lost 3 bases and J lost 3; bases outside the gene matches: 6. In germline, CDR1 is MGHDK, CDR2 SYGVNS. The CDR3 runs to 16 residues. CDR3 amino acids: CASSDWSGLATDTQYF. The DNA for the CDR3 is TGTGCCAGCAGTGACTGGTCGGGACTAGCGACAGATACGCAGTATTTT.

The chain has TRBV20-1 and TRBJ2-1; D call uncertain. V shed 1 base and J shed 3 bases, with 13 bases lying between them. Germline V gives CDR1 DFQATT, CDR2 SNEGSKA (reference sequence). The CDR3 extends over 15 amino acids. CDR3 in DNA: TGCAGTGCTAGAGGTGGGCACGACCTCTACAATGAGCAGTTCTTC. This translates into CSARGGHDLYNEQFF.

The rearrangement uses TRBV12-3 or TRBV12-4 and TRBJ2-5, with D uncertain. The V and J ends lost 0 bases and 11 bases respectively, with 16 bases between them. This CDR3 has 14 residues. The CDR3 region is CASSLALTRNEQYF. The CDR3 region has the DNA TGTGCCAGCAGTTTAGCCTTGACCCGCAATGAGCAGTACTTC.

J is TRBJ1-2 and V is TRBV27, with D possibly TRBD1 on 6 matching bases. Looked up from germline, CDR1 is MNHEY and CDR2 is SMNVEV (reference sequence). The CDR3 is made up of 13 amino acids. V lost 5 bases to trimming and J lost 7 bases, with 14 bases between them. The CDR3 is CASSVTGSGGYTF. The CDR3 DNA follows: TGTGCCAGCAGTGTAACAGGGTCGGGTGGCTACACCTTC.

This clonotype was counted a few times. The CDR3 spells CASQSLGGGEKLFF. The CDR3, as DNA: TGTGCCAGCCAAAGCTTGGGGGGAGGAGAAAAACTGTTTTTT. V gene TRBV25-1 combines with J gene TRBJ1-4, with D possibly being TRBD1 (5 bases). The CDR3 is 14 residues long. V dropped 8 bases and J dropped 8 bases, with 18 bases sitting between them. Per the germline V gene, CDR1 is MGHDK and CDR2 is SYGVNS. Using reference TRBV25-1 and TRBJ1-4 for the parts outside the CDR3, the full variable domain is EADIYQTPRYLVIGTGKKITLECSQTMGHDKMYWYQQDPGMELHLIHYSYGVNSTEKGDLSSESTVSRIRTEHFPLTLESARPSHTSQYLCASQSLGGGEKLFFGSGTQLSVL.

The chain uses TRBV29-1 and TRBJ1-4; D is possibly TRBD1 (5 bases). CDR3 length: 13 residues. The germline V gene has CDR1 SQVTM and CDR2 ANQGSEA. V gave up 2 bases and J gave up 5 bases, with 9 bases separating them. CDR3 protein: CSVELGPNEKLFF. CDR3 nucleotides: TGCAGCGTTGAACTGGGACCCAATGAAAAACTGTTTTTT.

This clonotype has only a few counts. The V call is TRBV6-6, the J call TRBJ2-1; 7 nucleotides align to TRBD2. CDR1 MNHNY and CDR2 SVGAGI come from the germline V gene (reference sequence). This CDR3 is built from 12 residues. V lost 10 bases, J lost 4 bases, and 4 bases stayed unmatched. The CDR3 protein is CATGTTYNEQFF. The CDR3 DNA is TGTGCCACCGGGACTACATACAATGAGCAGTTCTTC.

For the CDR3, the DNA is TGTGCCAGCAGCCTCAGCCTCTCTGGGGCCAACGTCCTGACTTTC. Protein sequence: CASSLSLSGANVLTF. This rearrangement joins TRBV3-1 to TRBJ2-6; D is unresolved. The CDR3 covers 15 residues. Trimming left V 4 bases short and J 0 bases short, with 7 bases between. Germline CDR1 and CDR2: LGHDT and YNNKEL (reference sequence).

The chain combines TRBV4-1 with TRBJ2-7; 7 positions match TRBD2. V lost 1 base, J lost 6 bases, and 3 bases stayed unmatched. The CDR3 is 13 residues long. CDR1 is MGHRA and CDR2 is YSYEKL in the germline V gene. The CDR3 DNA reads TGCGCCAGCAGCCAAGGCGGGAGCTTCGAGCAGTACTTC. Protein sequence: CASSQGGSFEQYF.

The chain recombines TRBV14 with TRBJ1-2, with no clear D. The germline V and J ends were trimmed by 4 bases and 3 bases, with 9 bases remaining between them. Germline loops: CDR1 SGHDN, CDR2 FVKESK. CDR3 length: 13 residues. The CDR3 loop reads CASSRGNYYGYTF. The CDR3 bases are TGTGCCAGCAGCCGCGGAAACTACTATGGCTACACCTTC. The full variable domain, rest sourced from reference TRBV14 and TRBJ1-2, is EAGVTQFPSHSVIEKGQTVTLRCDPISGHDNLYWYRRVMGKEIKFLLHFVKESKQDESGMPNNRFLAERTGGTYSTLKVQPAELEDSGVYFCASSRGNYYGYTFGSGTRLTVV.

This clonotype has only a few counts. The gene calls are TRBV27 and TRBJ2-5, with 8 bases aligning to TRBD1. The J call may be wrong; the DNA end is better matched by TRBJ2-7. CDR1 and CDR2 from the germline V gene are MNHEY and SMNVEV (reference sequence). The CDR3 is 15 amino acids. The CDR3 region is CASSNIGTGSYEQYF. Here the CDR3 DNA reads TGTGCCAGCAGTAATATCGGGACAGGATCCTACGAGCAGTACTTC.

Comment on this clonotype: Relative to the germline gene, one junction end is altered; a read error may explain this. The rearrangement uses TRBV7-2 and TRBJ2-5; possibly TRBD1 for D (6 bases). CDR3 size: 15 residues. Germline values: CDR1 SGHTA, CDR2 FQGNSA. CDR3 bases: TGTGCCAGCAGCCCTCAGGGGAGTAACTTCTACGAGCAGGACTTC. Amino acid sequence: CASSPQGSNFYEQDF.

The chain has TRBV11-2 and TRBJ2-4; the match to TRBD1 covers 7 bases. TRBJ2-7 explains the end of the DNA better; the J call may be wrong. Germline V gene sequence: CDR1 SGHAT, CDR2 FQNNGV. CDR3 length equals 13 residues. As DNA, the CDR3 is TGTGCCAGCAGCTCCCACAGGGGATCCGAGCAGTACTTC. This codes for CASSSHRGSEQYF.

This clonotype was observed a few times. The CDR3 DNA reads as TGTGCCAGCAGCGCCGGACAGTTTGAGACCCAGTACTTC. Its translation: CASSAGQFETQYF. This chain links TRBV13 with TRBJ2-5; D is possibly TRBD1 (6 bases). This CDR3 is 13 amino acids long. Germline V gives CDR1 PRHDT, CDR2 FYEKMQ (reference sequence). V was pared by 5 bases and J by 5 bases, with 12 bases between.

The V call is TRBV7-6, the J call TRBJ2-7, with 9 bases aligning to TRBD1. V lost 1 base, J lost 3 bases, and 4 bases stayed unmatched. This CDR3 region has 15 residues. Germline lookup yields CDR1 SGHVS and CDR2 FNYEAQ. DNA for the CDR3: TGTGCCAGCAGCTTAGGCGGGACAGGGTTCTACGAGCAGTACTTC. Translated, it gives CASSLGGTGFYEQYF.